This T cell receptor beta chain was identified during a study of OX40 agonist ivuxolimab in advanced cancers. Overall study context: Hepatocellular carcinoma, melanoma, renal cell or head and neck cancer affected the dose-escalation patients. Eligibility rules accepted prior anti-PD-1, anti-PD-L1 or anti-CTLA-4 therapy, and over 30% had some.

Study outcomes and limitations: Not determined was the antigen specificity of the expanded peripheral T cells.

The data were produced by immunoSEQ multiplex PCR, yet TCRdb's version contains in-frame clones alone and is incomplete. The table lists more than 50,000 clones, around four fifths of them singletons. On this clone itself: The antigen is not known.

Samples of blood were obtained at baseline, on cycle 4 day 1, and on cycle 7 day 1. CDR3 length equals 15 residues. V trimming: 5 bases; J trimming: 5 bases; junction bases outside the gene matches: 8. The V gene's germline CDR1 is SGHAT and CDR2 FQNNGV. V and J are TRBV11-2 and TRBJ2-5; TRBD1 matches at 10 bases. This sequence originates from an adult with an advanced solid tumor such as melanoma, head and neck, liver or kidney cancer. The sequences come from CD4+ or CD8+ T cells sorted from blood, collected in a trial of the OX40 agonist ivuxolimab. The CDR3 spells CASSPSGTGDETQYF. The CDR3 DNA reads as TGTGCCAGCAGCCCGTCGGGGACAGGGGACGAGACCCAGTACTTC.